These T cell receptor beta chains were read from a single sample in a study of T cells after yellow fever vaccination. A single record per CDR3 protein comes from TCRdb applying MiXCR to the 5' RACE reads. The sample has over 35,000 distinct CDR3 sequences; around 6.8% are singletons. Sequenced here: PBMCs, either bulk or a sorted T-cell subset (CD4+, CD8+, memory, or dextramer-sorted; not recorded which), sampled 45 days after the yellow fever booster vaccination. The receptors originated from a man aged 25 to 45 who received the YFV17D yellow fever vaccine. Each CDR3 is given without its conserved first and last residue. Fields, in order: V gene, CDR3 protein.

TRBV6-1	ASWGAGHYNEQF
TRBV12-3/TRBV12-4	ASSLGTSADTQY
TRBV20-1	SARLLNEQF
TRBV6-5	AVGFAYEQY
TRBV10-3	AISPNSGSRGDTQY
TRBV20-1	SAKDSVHSTDTQY
TRBV3-1	ASSRGAGNQPQH
TRBV12-3/TRBV12-4	ASRKPGQGRDEQY
TRBV18	ASSRRQGDTEAF
TRBV4-3	ASSQDSTGRGYEQY
TRBV16	ASAIDTPYQPQH
TRBV19	ASSLAIGSGANVLT
TRBV10-3	AISDQNQGYGYT
TRBV19	ASSPSTGITSPLH
TRBV20-1	SASDRRVGNEKLF
TRBV4-3	ASSLTGRGGEKLF
TRBV6-1	AASGLGYEQY
TRBV24-1	ATSTTGVGGETQY
TRBV4-1	ASSQGVQGADTQY
TRBV12-3/TRBV12-4	ASSHGQAGDYGYT